These 26 T cell receptor beta chains share one sample of origin, sequenced in a study of cytomegalovirus exposure and HLA in healthy donors. Amplification used 60 Vbeta primers and 13 Jbeta primers. The data were produced by immunoSEQ multiplex PCR, yet TCRdb's version contains in-frame clones alone and is incomplete. The sample has more than 85,000 clones; 55% to 80% are singletons. Sequences were obtained from PBMCs. The source is a female donor in good health and CMV-seronegative.

A word on this clone: This specimen includes other DNA sequences encoding the same CDR3. As DNA, the CDR3 is TGTGCCATCAGGGGGGGGTACACTGAAGCTTTCTTT. Its translation is CAIRGGYTEAFF. V gene TRBV10-3 combines with J gene TRBJ1-1; perhaps TRBD1 as D (5 bases). The CDR3 has 12 residues. CDR1 is ENHRY and CDR2 is SYGVKD in the germline V gene. V was trimmed by 6 bases and J by 3 bases, leaving 8 bases between them.

CDR3 nucleotides: TGTGCCAGCAGTGTGTGGACGGGGAATCAGCCCCAGCATTTT. Residues: CASSVWTGNQPQHF. The chain employs TRBV2 and TRBJ1-5; D is unresolved. The CDR3 spans 14 residues. CDR1 is SNHLY and CDR2 is FYNNEI in the germline V gene. The V gene lost 4 bases and the J gene lost 4 bases, with 11 bases spanning the gap. Full variable domain (remainder filled in from reference TRBV2 and TRBJ1-5): EPEVTQTPSHQVTQMGQEVILRCVPISNHLYFYWYRQILGQKVEFLVSFYNNEISEKSEIFDDQFSVERPDGSNFTLKIRSTKLEDSAMYFCASSVWTGNQPQHFGDGTRLSIL.

There are a few counts of this clone. The rearrangement joins TRBV5-4 to TRBJ2-6; D perhaps matches TRBD1 (6 bases). Germline lookup yields CDR1 SGHNT and CDR2 YYREEE (reference sequence). CDR3 length: 15 residues. V was cut by 4 bases and J by 0 bases, with 8 bases left in between. The DNA of the CDR3 is TGTGCCAGCAGCGTGGACAGCTCTGGGGCCAACGTCCTGACTTTC. As protein: CASSVDSSGANVLTF.

The V call is TRBV19, the J call TRBJ1-2, with D possibly matching TRBD1 (6 bases). Germline CDR1 is LNHDA and CDR2 is SQIVND (reference sequence). The CDR3 extends over 17 amino acids. The V and J ends lost 3 bases and 5 bases respectively, with 22 bases between them. The CDR3 DNA sequence: TGTGCCAGTAGTATCGCAGGGGCCTACGGTGGACGGTATGGCTACACCTTC. Protein sequence: CASSIAGAYGGRYGYTF.

This clone was observed a single time. The J gene is TRBJ1-1, the V gene TRBV28, with 8 bases lining up with TRBD1. The V gene's germline CDR1 is MDHEN and CDR2 SYDVKM. The V and J ends lost 7 bases and 0 bases, in that order; junction bases with no gene match: 7. CDR3 length equals 15 residues. The CDR3 DNA sequence: TGTGCCAGCAACGATTTGACAGGGGTGAACACTGAAGCTTTCTTT. Amino acid sequence: CASNDLTGVNTEAFF.

This clone was found a few times. V is TRBV6-6 and J is TRBJ2-3; D not certain. The CDR3 runs 16 residues. The V gene's germline CDR1 is MNHNY and CDR2 SVGAGI (reference sequence). Trimming cost V 2 bases and J 0 bases, with 12 bases left between them. DNA of the CDR3: TGTGCCAGCAGTTACGGGCAGGCACTTAGCACAGATACGCAGTATTTT. Protein sequence: CASSYGQALSTDTQYF.

The chain joins TRBV7-2 to TRBJ2-7; TRBD2 might be the D (6 bases). The CDR3 contains 16 residues. With 5 bases removed from V and 3 bases from J, the gap between germline ends came to 20 bases. Per the germline V gene, CDR1 is SGHTA and CDR2 is FQGNSA. The CDR3 coding sequence is TGTGCCAGCAGCGGCGGGGACCAGAAACCTTTCTACGAGCAGTACTTC. It encodes CASSGGDQKPFYEQYF. The whole variable domain, remainder taken from reference TRBV7-2 and TRBJ2-7, is GAGVSQSPSNKVTEKGKDVELRCDPISGHTALYWYRQSLGQGLEFLIYFQGNSAPDKSGLPSDRFSAERTGGSVSTLTIQRTQQEDSAVYLCASSGGDQKPFYEQYFGPGTRLTVT.

This chain joins TRBV6-5 and TRBJ1-3; D unclear. Germline V gene sequence: CDR1 MNHEY, CDR2 SVGAGI. Trimming removed 6 bases from V and 0 bases from J, with 9 bases in between. This CDR3 region has 14 residues. The CDR3 region has the DNA TGTGCCAGCAGATCGCTATCCTCTGGAAACACCATATATTTT. This codes for CASRSLSSGNTIYF.

The CDR3 DNA reads as TGTGCCACCAGCTTACTTAGCGGGGTCACAGATACGCAGTATTTT. This gives the protein CATSLLSGVTDTQYF. This chain joins TRBV15 and TRBJ2-3; 8 positions match TRBD2. Germline V CDR1 and CDR2: LNHNV, YYDKDF (reference sequence). The CDR3 is made up of 15 amino acids. The V gene end was trimmed by 5 bases and the J gene end by 2 bases; junction bases not matched to a gene: 6. Together with reference TRBV15 and TRBJ2-3, the CDR3 gives the full variable domain: DAMVIQNPRYQVTQFGKPVTLSCSQTLNHNVMYWYQQKSSQAPKLLFHYYDKDFNNEADTPDNFQSRRPNTSFCFLDIRSPGLGDTAMYLCATSLLSGVTDTQYFGPGTRLTVL.

About this clone: One junction end does not reproduce the germline sequence, and a read error may be involved. V is TRBV27 and J is TRBJ2-5; D ambiguous. CDR3 length: 13 residues. CDR1 and CDR2 (germline): MNHEY, SMNVEV (reference sequence). CDR3 sequence reads: CASGLGPHLAQYF. The CDR3 DNA follows: TGTGCCAGCGGTTTAGGCCCCCATTTGGCCCAGTACTTC.

V gene TRBV14 combines with J gene TRBJ2-3; TRBD1 agrees at 9 bases. Germline values: CDR1 SGHDN, CDR2 FVKESK. The CDR3 runs to 14 residues. V was clipped by 4 bases and J by 4 bases; unmatched bases: 3. CDR3 in amino acids: CASSRDRVPDTQYF. DNA of the CDR3: TGTGCCAGCAGCCGGGACAGGGTCCCAGATACGCAGTATTTT.

The chain recombines TRBV5-4 with TRBJ2-3; 8 bases line up with TRBD2. The CDR3 totals 15 residues. Trimming cost V 4 bases and J 5 bases; bases outside gene matches: 9. Germline V gene sequence: CDR1 SGHNT, CDR2 YYREEE (reference sequence). In nucleotides, the CDR3 is TGTGCCAGCAGCCTCGGGGGGGGCCGAGGAGATACGCAGTATTTT. Amino acid sequence: CASSLGGGRGDTQYF.

The V and J genes are TRBV29-1 and TRBJ2-5, with D uncertain. The germline CDR1 and CDR2 sequences are SQVTM and ANQGSEA. V lost 5 bases, J lost 1 base, and 8 bases lay in between. The CDR3 length is 12 residues. The CDR3 region is CSVKEFQETQYF. The CDR3 bases are TGCAGCGTTAAGGAGTTCCAAGAGACCCAGTACTTC.

The CDR3 DNA reads as TGTGCCAGCAGTGAAATTGGAGGGAGCAATCAGCCCCAGCATTTT. Translation: CASSEIGGSNQPQHF. The chain links TRBV6-1 to TRBJ1-5; no firm D call. Germline-derived CDR1 and CDR2 are MNHNS and SASEGT. This CDR3 has 15 amino acids. V was cut by 2 bases and J by 1 base, with 9 bases left in between.

The CDR3 is CASSFTGTSGPAGHQETQYF. The CDR3 region has the DNA TGTGCCAGCAGTTTCACGGGGACTAGCGGTCCCGCGGGACATCAAGAGACCCAGTACTTC. V usage is TRBV27 and J usage is TRBJ2-5; 11 bases are a match to TRBD2. This CDR3 is 20 amino acids long. Germline CDR1 is MNHEY and CDR2 is SMNVEV (reference sequence). J lost 2 bases, V lost 3 bases, and 17 bases had no gene match.

The J gene is TRBJ2-5, the V gene TRBV6-1, with a tentative D call TRBD1 (5 bases). Trimming cost V 2 bases and J 7 bases, with 17 bases left between them. Germline V lookup: CDR1 MNHNS, CDR2 SASEGT. The CDR3 length is 15 residues. CDR3 DNA: TGTGCCAGCAGTGAAAGGATGCGGTCCCAGGGGACCCAGTACTTC. Its translation is CASSERMRSQGTQYF.

V is TRBV6-1 and J is TRBJ1-3; D not resolved. The V end lost 6 bases, the J end lost 4 bases, and 10 bases lay between the germline ends. This CDR3 spans 13 amino acids. Germline V gives CDR1 MNHNS, CDR2 SASEGT. In DNA, the CDR3 is TGTGCCAGCAGCGCGTCGTACGGAAACACCATATATTTT. This encodes CASSASYGNTIYF.

V usage is TRBV7-8 and J usage is TRBJ2-1; D possibly corresponds to TRBD2 (5 bases). Per the germline V gene, CDR1 is SGHVS and CDR2 is FQNEAQ. CDR3 length equals 14 residues. V lost 1 base and J 5 bases, leaving 9 bases between the germline ends. The CDR3 region is CASSLGQLDNEQFF. The CDR3 DNA follows: TGTGCCAGCAGCTTAGGACAACTAGACAATGAGCAGTTCTTC.

This rearrangement joins TRBV5-4 to TRBJ2-5, with a weak D call TRBD2 (6 bases). There are 13 residues in the CDR3. Germline V CDR1 and CDR2: SGHNT, YYREEE (reference sequence). Trimming took off 7 bases at V and 5 bases at J, with 15 bases between the two ends. The CDR3 sequence is CASAGPMGETQYF. In DNA, the CDR3 is TGTGCCAGCGCGGGACCGATGGGGGAGACCCAGTACTTC.

V is TRBV2 and J is TRBJ2-5, with D possibly being TRBD1 (6 bases). The CDR3 sequence is 14 residues long. The V gene's germline CDR1 is SNHLY and CDR2 FYNNEI. Trimming took 6 bases from V and 5 from J, leaving 16 bases between them. CDR3 sequence reads: CASSITGREETQYF. CDR3 nucleotide sequence: TGTGCCAGCAGCATAACAGGGCGCGAGGAGACCCAGTACTTC. Full variable domain (missing parts from reference TRBV2 and TRBJ2-5): EPEVTQTPSHQVTQMGQEVILRCVPISNHLYFYWYRQILGQKVEFLVSFYNNEISEKSEIFDDQFSVERPDGSNFTLKIRSTKLEDSAMYFCASSITGREETQYFGPGTRLLVL.

The J gene is TRBJ2-1, the V gene TRBV7-6, with TRBD2 matching 10 bases. CDR1 is SGHVS and CDR2 is FNYEAQ in the germline V gene. The V gene end was trimmed by 2 bases and the J gene end by 10 bases; junction bases not matched to a gene: 11. This CDR3 contains 16 residues. CDR3: CASSLLASGSLGEQFF. CDR3 coding DNA: TGTGCCAGCAGCTTATTAGCTAGCGGGAGTTTGGGGGAGCAGTTCTTC. The complete variable domain, with remaining parts taken from reference TRBV7-6 and TRBJ2-1, reads GAGVSQSPRYKVTKRGQDVALRCDPISGHVSLYWYRQALGQGPEFLTYFNYEAQQDKSGLPNDRFSAERPEGSISTLTIQRTEQRDSAMYRCASSLLASGSLGEQFFGPGTRLTVL.

The gene calls are TRBV29-1 and TRBJ2-1; 7 bases fit TRBD1. J lost 7 bases, V lost 7 bases, and 7 bases had no gene match. This CDR3 is built from 12 residues. The germline gives CDR1 SQVTM, CDR2 ANQGSEA. The CDR3 coding sequence is TGCAGCGCCGACAGGGAAATGAATGAGCAGTTCTTC. Protein: CSADREMNEQFF.

The rearrangement joins TRBV28 to TRBJ1-5; D unclear. The length of the CDR3 is 15 residues. Germline V CDR1 and CDR2: MDHEN, SYDVKM. V shed 5 bases and J shed 0 bases, with 11 bases lying between them. The CDR3 spells CASSPVSNSNQPQHF. CDR3 nucleotide sequence: TGTGCCAGCAGTCCCGTGAGTAATAGCAATCAGCCCCAGCATTTT.

The chain uses TRBV19 and TRBJ1-3; the match to TRBD1 covers 9 bases. After removal of 2 bases from V and 2 bases from J, the junction contained 4 bases not matched to a gene. This CDR3 comprises 16 residues. Germline values: CDR1 LNHDA, CDR2 SQIVND (reference sequence). Written as DNA, the CDR3 is TGTGCCAGTAGTATATGGGGACAGGGAACTGGAAACACCATATATTTT. This translates into CASSIWGQGTGNTIYF.

This clone was detected only a few times. The rearrangement uses TRBV7-8 and TRBJ1-1, with D tentatively TRBD1 (5 bases). Trimming pared 7 bases from V and 1 base from J, leaving 25 bases between. The CDR3 runs 18 residues. Per germline, CDR1 SGHVS and CDR2 FQNEAQ. CDR3: CASTRYTTVKGSNTEAFF. The CDR3 DNA sequence: TGTGCCAGCACCCGTTATACGACAGTTAAAGGATCGAACACTGAAGCTTTCTTT.

The chain is built from TRBV7-2 and TRBJ2-7, with TRBD1 matching over 7 bases. V shed 5 bases and J 3 bases; nucleotides not matched to a gene: 4. This CDR3 spans 13 amino acids. The germline gives CDR1 SGHTA, CDR2 FQGNSA. Here the CDR3 reads CASSPGQYYEQYF. The CDR3 coding sequence is TGTGCCAGCAGCCCGGGACAGTACTACGAGCAGTACTTC.